This passage covers 8 T cell receptor beta chains from one sample sequenced in a study of blood T cell repertoires in COVID-19. The protocol was immunoSEQ multiplex PCR, while the TCRdb copy is restricted to in-frame clones and leaves out a portion. The table records some 200,000 clones, more than 75% of them present only once. The sequencing sample was made of peripheral blood. The receptors were sampled from a middle-aged man who had recovered from COVID-19.

This chain connects TRBV10-2 to TRBJ2-7; a weak D match, TRBD1 (6 bases). Trimming cost V 0 bases and J 6 bases, with 15 bases left between them. CDR1 and CDR2 (germline): WSHSY, SAAADI. CDR3 size: 15 residues. CDR3 in DNA: TGCGCCAGCAGTGAGTCATCCCTACGAGGGGGCGAGCAGTACTTC. This encodes CASSESSLRGGEQYF.

The chain is built from TRBV9 and TRBJ2-3; TRBD2 is a possible D gene (5 bases). There are 18 residues in the CDR3. The V end was cut by 4 bases, the J end by 0 bases, with 21 bases between. Germline assignment: CDR1 SGDLS and CDR2 YYNGEE. The CDR3 spells CASSPTAGVGLSTDTQYF. CDR3 in DNA: TGTGCCAGCAGCCCCACCGCGGGTGTCGGCCTAAGCACAGATACGCAGTATTTT.

The rearrangement joins TRBV2 to TRBJ1-5; perhaps TRBD1 as D (5 bases). The ends were cut back, 7 bases at V and 4 bases at J, with 11 bases in the middle. The CDR3 has 13 amino acids. Germline-derived CDR1 and CDR2 are SNHLY and FYNNEI. The CDR3 reads CASKGALNQPQHF. CDR3 DNA sequence: TGTGCCAGCAAAGGGGCGCTTAATCAGCCCCAGCATTTT. Full variable domain (remainder filled in from reference TRBV2 and TRBJ1-5): EPEVTQTPSHQVTQMGQEVILRCVPISNHLYFYWYRQILGQKVEFLVSFYNNEISEKSEIFDDQFSVERPDGSNFTLKIRSTKLEDSAMYFCASKGALNQPQHFGDGTRLSIL.

V gene TRBV6-5 combines with J gene TRBJ2-1; a weak D match, TRBD1 (5 bases). The CDR3 length is 14 residues. Trimming removed 5 bases at V and 0 bases at J, with 8 bases between. The germline gives CDR1 MNHEY, CDR2 SVGAGI. The DNA of the CDR3 is TGTGCCAGCAGTCGACAGAGCTCCTACAATGAGCAGTTCTTC. Its translation is CASSRQSSYNEQFF.

The chain has TRBV10-3 and TRBJ2-7; 7 bases map to TRBD1. CDR1 is ENHRY, CDR2 SYGVKD, per germline. The CDR3 spans 13 residues. V gave up 2 bases and J gave up 6 bases; unmatched junction bases: 4. DNA for the CDR3: TGTGCCATCAGTGAGGGGACAGTTCCCGAGCAGTACTTC. It yields the protein CAISEGTVPEQYF.

This clone was observed a handful of times. The V gene is TRBV28, the J gene TRBJ1-2, with a possible D match to TRBD1 (6 bases). Germline CDR1 reads MDHEN; CDR2 reads SYDVKM. The CDR3 is 16 residues long. Trimming left V 3 bases short and J 3 bases short, with 17 bases between. Here the CDR3 reads CASSFPKGELDYGYTF. The CDR3 bases are TGTGCCAGCAGTTTTCCTAAGGGGGAACTGGACTATGGCTACACCTTC.

This chain joins TRBV10-1 and TRBJ2-2; 7 bases are a match to TRBD2. In germline, CDR1 is WNHNN, CDR2 SYGVQD (reference sequence). J lost 1 base, V lost 0 bases, and 5 bases had no gene match. The CDR3 covers 17 residues. CDR3 bases: TGCGCCAGCAGTGAGTCCCGACTAGCTAAGAACACCGGGGAGCTGTTTTTT. Its translation is CASSESRLAKNTGELFF.

The chain couples TRBV5-4 to TRBJ2-1; 7 nucleotides match TRBD2. The junction had 11 bases not matched to a gene; V was cut back by 4 bases and J by 4 bases. The CDR3 covers 16 residues. CDR1 and CDR2 (germline): SGHNT, YYREEE (reference sequence). The CDR3 coding sequence is TGTGCCAGCAGCCCGGCCGGGGCGGGAGTTTACAATGAGCAGTTCTTC. Translated: CASSPAGAGVYNEQFF.